This T cell receptor (beta chain) was sequenced in a study of CD8 T cells in ankylosing spondylitis. MiXCR, applied by TCRdb to the 5' RACE reads, yields one record per CDR3 protein. The sample consists of some 200,000 distinct CDR3 sequences, 6% to 8% of them appearing once. Trimming pared 6 bases from V and 7 bases from J, leaving 10 bases between. CDR1 and CDR2 (germline): MNHNS, SASEGT. The CDR3 is 11 amino acids. Findings and caveats of the study: The study identified a TCR beta motif of several highly homologous variants that appeared characteristic of ankylosing spondylitis blood.

The sample holds many counts of this clonotype. The antigen is not known. Material for sequencing was blood, either unsorted or a sorted T cell fraction (not recorded which). The chain carries TRBV6-1 and TRBJ2-7; D ambiguous. The receptor was isolated from a male donor with ankylosing spondylitis. The CDR3 sequence is CASSLLWEQYF. The CDR3 nucleotides read TGTGCCAGCAGCTTGTTATGGGAGCAGTACTTC.